This T cell receptor beta chain comes out of a study of identical twins. Each CDR3 protein gets one entry after TCRdb re-called the 5' RACE reads with MiXCR. The table lists over 500,000 distinct CDR3 sequences, 22% of them singletons. Germline lookup yields CDR1 MNHEY and CDR2 SMNVEV (reference sequence). V was trimmed by 4 bases and J by 3 bases, leaving 12 bases between them. This CDR3 has 14 residues. These data are also associated with another study on T cells expressing NK-cell markers.

The chain uses TRBV27 and TRBJ1-2; maybe TRBD1 (6 bases). The specimen was CD4+ T cells sorted from blood. The source is a woman aged 18-29 years in good health. CDR3 sequence: CASSSRGADYGYTF. The DNA for the CDR3 is TGTGCCAGCAGTTCCCGGGGGGCGGACTATGGCTACACCTTC.